These 25 T cell receptor beta chains were sequenced from one sample in a study of regulatory T cells in long-lasting Graves disease. Library construction for TCR beta used iRepertoire HTBI primers and Arm-PCR of CDR3 regions. Each CDR3 protein is one row after TCRdb ran MiXCR on the multiplex PCR reads. The sample records over 500,000 distinct CDR3 sequences, around 15% being singletons. Time point specified: newly diagnosed GD, antithyroid drugs for less than 3 months. Preparation of the TCR library used RNA extracted from PBMCs. The same data also contributed to another study, on T cells in Graves' hyperthyroidism and ophthalmopathy.

Sample: peripheral blood mononuclear cells (PBMCs), taken at new diagnosis, from a patient treated with antithyroid drugs. The receptors were sampled from a young man with Graves disease.

This clonotype was seen only a few times. This chain uses TRBV28 with TRBJ2-6; D possibly uses TRBD1 or TRBD2 (5 bases each). The V and J ends lost 8 bases and 1 base respectively, with 15 bases between them. This CDR3 spans 16 amino acids. CDR1 is MDHEN, CDR2 SYDVKM, per germline. This CDR3 reads CASGTTARSGANVLTF. The CDR3 bases are TGTGCCAGCGGGACCACAGCACGGTCTGGGGCCAACGTCCTGACTTTC.

This clonotype has a count of ten or more. The DNA of the CDR3 is TGTGCCAGCAGCCCGGGGGACAGGGCGTCGCGTTTAAGCTCCTACAATGAGCAGTTCTTC. It is translated as CASSPGDRASRLSSYNEQFF. The chain joins TRBV7-9 to TRBJ2-1; TRBD1 aligns across 9 bases. The CDR3 consists of 20 residues. Germline lookup yields CDR1 SEHNR and CDR2 FQNEAQ (reference sequence). The ends lost 5 bases at V and 0 bases at J; junction bases unmatched: 17.

In its sample, this clonotype was seen many times. Here the CDR3 DNA reads TGTGCCAGCAGTGAAGGGACAGGGGGATGGAGCGAGCAGTACTTC. This translates into CASSEGTGGWSEQYF. This sequence joins TRBV6-1 and TRBJ2-7, with 10 bases aligning to TRBD1. Germline trimming cut 1 base from V and 6 bases from J; bases unmatched to any gene: 6. CDR3 length: 15 amino acids. Looked up from germline, CDR1 is MNHNS and CDR2 is SASEGT.

This clonotype was seen ten or more times. The chain uses TRBV12-3 or TRBV12-4 and TRBJ2-3; TRBD2 agrees at 9 bases. The junction had 4 bases not matched to a gene; V was cut back by 6 bases and J by 0 bases. The CDR3 extends over 15 amino acids. The CDR3 DNA reads as TGTGCCAGCAGCGCCACTAGCGGGAGCACAGATACGCAGTATTTT. Translated, it gives CASSATSGSTDTQYF.

This clonotype was recorded many times. The chain has TRBV28 and TRBJ2-7; 7 positions agree with TRBD1. Trimming at V came to 3 bases and at J to 6 bases, leaving 11 bases not matched to a gene. The CDR3 consists of 15 residues. The germline V gene encodes CDR1 MDHEN and CDR2 SYDVKM. CDR3 nucleotides: TGTGCCAGCAGTTTGGCAGGGACAGCCCGTTTCGAGCAGTACTTC. It codes for CASSLAGTARFEQYF. Full variable domain (outside the CDR3, taken from reference TRBV28 and TRBJ2-7): DVKVTQSSRYLVKRTGEKVFLECVQDMDHENMFWYRQDPGLGLRLIYFSYDVKMKEKGDIPEGYSVSREKKERFSLILESASTNQTSMYLCASSLAGTARFEQYFGPGTRLTVT.

This clonotype was observed a handful of times. One base separates it from a far larger clone, so it is likely a read error. The genes are TRBV11-3 and TRBJ2-3; D is unclear. Trimming pared 3 bases from V and 2 bases from J, leaving 9 bases between. Germline CDR1 reads SGHNT; CDR2 reads YENEEA. CDR3 length: 14 residues. The CDR3 nucleotides read TGTGCCAGCAGCTTGGACGGATACACAGATACGCAGTATTTT. Translation gives CASSLDGYTDTQYF.

This clonotype appeared many times. The chain is built from TRBV2 and TRBJ1-3; D ambiguous. Deletions cut 7 bases from V and 8 bases from J, with 12 bases between. This CDR3 is built from 12 residues. Germline CDR1 reads SNHLY; CDR2 reads FYNNEI. The CDR3 DNA sequence: TGTGCCAGCACACTAGTTGGGGACACCATATATTTT. Its protein is CASTLVGDTIYF.

This clonotype has only a few counts. J is TRBJ1-2 and V is TRBV12-3 or TRBV12-4; 12 bases align to TRBD1. The CDR3 has 15 residues. V gave up 6 bases and J gave up 8 bases; unmatched junction bases: 10. As DNA, the CDR3 is TGTGCCAGCAGGGGGGGGACAGGGGGCGCGGGGGGCTACACCTTC. Amino acids: CASRGGTGGAGGYTF.

This clonotype was counted between two and nine times. Without the conserved terminal phenylalanine or tryptophan, this CDR3 likely stems from a read error. The CDR3 loop reads CASSLLAGTDNEQFL. CDR3 DNA sequence: TGTGCCAGCAGCCTACTAGCGGGAACCGACAATGAGCAGTTCCTC. The chain has TRBV13 and TRBJ2-1; 10 bases align to TRBD2. Germline V gene data show CDR1 as PRHDT and CDR2 as FYEKMQ (reference sequence). The CDR3 totals 15 residues. V lost 5 bases to trimming and J lost 5 bases; unmatched junction nucleotides: 6.

This clonotype showed up many times. The V and J genes are TRBV5-1 and TRBJ2-3; TRBD2 is a possible D gene (5 bases). CDR3 length: 14 amino acids. Trimming cost V 0 bases and J 1 base, with 6 bases left between them. CDR1 SGHRS and CDR2 YFSETQ come from the germline V gene. CDR3 sequence reads: CASSLELGTDTQYF. In DNA, the CDR3 is TGCGCCAGCAGCTTGGAACTAGGCACAGATACGCAGTATTTT.

This clonotype was detected ten times or more. This chain connects TRBV11-1 to TRBJ1-1; D might be TRBD1 (6 bases). V was clipped by 7 bases and J by 4 bases, with 16 bases between them. Germline CDR1 SGHAT, CDR2 FQDESV (reference sequence). The CDR3 length is 14 residues. The CDR3 region is CASTPLAGATEAFF. The CDR3 nucleotides are TGTGCCAGCACTCCTTTGGCAGGGGCCACTGAAGCTTTCTTT.

The table lists this clonotype with many counts. The chain carries TRBV20-1 and TRBJ2-7; D possibly corresponds to TRBD2 (6 bases). V was pared by 3 bases and J by 0 bases, with 15 bases between. CDR3 length equals 15 residues. Germline V gene data show CDR1 as DFQATT and CDR2 as SNEGSKA (reference sequence). CDR3 bases: TGCAGTGCTAGCGAGGCGGGACGGAACTCCTACGAGCAGTACTTC. As protein: CSASEAGRNSYEQYF.

There are a few counts of this clonotype. The V gene is TRBV12-3 or TRBV12-4, the J gene TRBJ2-5, with D possibly being TRBD1 or TRBD2 (6 bases each). V shed 6 bases and J shed 7 bases, with 15 bases lying between them. The CDR3 is 13 amino acids. The CDR3 protein is CASRGRGRGTQYF. CDR3 sequence (DNA): TGTGCCAGCAGGGGGCGGGGCAGGGGGACCCAGTACTTC.

For this clonotype: This clone may be a read error of a much larger clone one base away. V and J are TRBV7-9 and TRBJ2-7; 7 bases match TRBD2. Germline V gene data show CDR1 as SEHNR and CDR2 as FQNEAQ (reference sequence). This CDR3 spans 16 amino acids. The CDR3 DNA reads as TGTGCCAGCAGCTTAATTTCGGGAGGCGGCTCCTACAAGCAGTACTTC. Its protein is CASSLISGGGSYKQYF.

This clonotype has ten or more counts. The chain couples TRBV12-3 or TRBV12-4 to TRBJ1-2, with D uncertain. The CDR3 has 13 residues. Trimming took off 1 base at V and 3 bases at J, with 6 bases between the two ends. CDR3 amino acids: CASSLEGHYGYTF. For the CDR3, the DNA is TGTGCCAGCAGTTTAGAAGGGCACTATGGCTACACCTTC.

This chain joins TRBV30 and TRBJ1-3; D is ambiguous. The length of the CDR3 is 13 residues. Germline V gives CDR1 GTSNPN, CDR2 SVGIG (reference sequence). Between the trimmed V and J ends, which lost 2 bases and 0 bases, there was a span of 5 bases. CDR3 nucleotide sequence: TGTGCCTGGAGTATGAGCTCTGGAAACACCATATATTTT. The encoded protein is CAWSMSSGNTIYF.

Many counts were recorded for this clonotype. The V gene is TRBV7-8, the J gene TRBJ2-1; D unresolved. TRBJ2-5 matches the DNA end more closely, so the J call is doubtful. Germline V gene data show CDR1 as SGHVS and CDR2 as FQNEAQ. This CDR3 spans 14 amino acids. CDR3 amino acids: CASSKPRLPETQYF. CDR3 nucleotides: TGTGCCAGCAGCAAACCTCGACTTCCTGAGACCCAGTACTTC.

This clonotype was recorded many times. V and J are TRBV29-1 and TRBJ2-7; 9 positions match TRBD2. The CDR3 extends over 14 amino acids. V dropped 5 bases and J dropped 2; count of bases not matched to a gene: 7. CDR1 and CDR2 (germline): SQVTM, ANQGSEA. The CDR3 DNA reads as TGCAGCGTTCGGTTAGCGGGAGCCCCCTACGAGCAGTACTTC. As protein: CSVRLAGAPYEQYF.

This clonotype came up many times. V usage is TRBV28 and J usage is TRBJ2-5; D unclear. The CDR3 runs 10 residues. The V end lost 10 bases, the J end lost 4 bases, and 7 bases lay between the germline ends. Looked up from germline, CDR1 is MDHEN and CDR2 is SYDVKM. The DNA for the CDR3 is TGTGCCACGAGGCGAGAGACCCAGTACTTC. It yields the protein CATRRETQYF.

This chain links TRBV3-1 with TRBJ2-1; tentative D call: TRBD2 (5 bases). This CDR3 has 15 amino acids. With 4 bases removed from V and 5 bases from J, the gap between germline ends came to 15 bases. Germline-derived CDR1 and CDR2 are LGHDT and YNNKEL (reference sequence). The CDR3 DNA is TGTGCCAGCAGCCTACCAGGAGCGGCTAACAATGAGCAGTTCTTC. It translates to CASSLPGAANNEQFF.

The sample holds one count of this clonotype. One junction end does not reproduce the germline sequence, and a read error may be involved. The rearrangement uses TRBV6-9 and TRBJ2-1; D uncertain. CDR1 is MNHGY, CDR2 SVAAGI, per germline. CDR3 length: 14 residues. This CDR3 reads CASSYGVMALEQFF. The CDR3 nucleotides are TGTGCCAGCAGTTATGGGGTTATGGCTCTAGAGCAATTCTTC.

This clonotype was recorded many times. The chain couples TRBV5-1 to TRBJ2-1, with 14 positions matching TRBD2. CDR1 SGHRS and CDR2 YFSETQ come from the germline V gene. J lost 1 base, V lost 3 bases, and 3 bases had no gene match. The CDR3 runs 17 residues. CDR3: CASSWGLAGASYNEQFF. CDR3 bases: TGCGCCAGCAGCTGGGGACTAGCGGGAGCATCCTACAATGAGCAGTTCTTC.

As to this clonotype: A read error may be the cause here, since a much bigger clone is one base away. The chain carries TRBV5-1 and TRBJ2-1; D is possibly TRBD2 (6 bases). The CDR3 loop spans 14 amino acids. V dropped 9 bases and J dropped 5 bases, with 18 bases sitting between them. Germline V gene data show CDR1 as SGHRS and CDR2 as YFSETQ. DNA of the CDR3: TGCGCCACCATCCGAGGGGACTCTCACAATGAGCAGTTCTTC. Protein product: CATIRGDSHNEQFF. The entire variable domain, with the rest obtained from reference TRBV5-1 and TRBJ2-1, is as follows: KAGVTQTPRYLIKTRGQQVTLSCSPISGHRSVSWYQQTPGQGLQFLFEYFSETQRNKGNFPGRFSGRQFSNSRSEMNVSTLELGDSALYLCATIRGDSHNEQFFGPGTRLTVL.

This clonotype has at least ten counts. The V and J genes are TRBV29-1 and TRBJ2-3; 11 bases fit TRBD2. Germline V lookup: CDR1 SQVTM, CDR2 ANQGSEA. J gave up 2 bases and V 4 bases, and 5 bases lay outside the gene matches. CDR3 length: 15 residues. The CDR3 is CSVVLAGGPTDTQYF. CDR3 sequence (DNA): TGCAGCGTTGTTCTAGCGGGAGGCCCCACAGATACGCAGTATTTT.

This clonotype was picked up a small number of times. The CDR3 region is CAWWGLAGEWVTGELFF. DNA for the CDR3: TGTGCCTGGTGGGGACTAGCGGGAGAGTGGGTCACCGGGGAGCTGTTTTTT. The chain employs TRBV30 and TRBJ2-2; the match to TRBD2 covers 14 bases. The length of the CDR3 is 17 residues. Germline lookup yields CDR1 GTSNPN and CDR2 SVGIG (reference sequence). Germline trimming cut 5 bases from V and 4 bases from J; bases unmatched to any gene: 9. The complete variable domain, with remaining parts taken from reference TRBV30 and TRBJ2-2, reads SQTIHQWPATLVQPVGSPLSLECTVEGTSNPNLYWYRQAAGRGLQLLFYSVGIGQISSEVPQNLSASRPQDRQFILSSKKLLLSDSGFYLCAWWGLAGEWVTGELFFGEGSRLTVL.